One and the same sample provided the 25 T cell receptor beta chains below, sequenced in a study of beta chain features in type 1 diabetes (dated by TCRdb to 2017 to 2018). Points the paper makes about the study in general: In all four CD4+ subsets, TCRB CDR3 length was moderately but significantly shorter in type 1 diabetes patients.

The library was built by means of the immunoSEQ multiplex PCR assay. The entire isolated RNA was reverse transcribed using the High Capacity cDNA Reverse Transcription Kit, and thus expressed TCRB transcripts were sequenced. TCRdb's version of the immuneACCESS table is confined to in-frame rearrangements and falls short of the full clone set. An unresolved V gene accounts for under half of the shortfall where checked; the remainder is of unknown origin. Within this sample are 300,000 to 350,000 clones, with approximately 15% of them counted one time only. Together, the top ten hold roughly 0.015% of the sample. No antigen has been assigned to these receptors. The source material was naive CD4+ T cells from blood. The sample's cell subset or site label is to be understood as: true naive CD4+ T cells. These receptors were collected from a woman under 30 with type 1 diabetes.

This chain links TRBV7-9 with TRBJ2-7; D remains ambiguous. This CDR3 spans 14 amino acids. Trimming stripped 1 base from V and 7 bases from J, with 14 bases between. Germline CDR1 SEHNR, CDR2 FQNEAQ (reference sequence). This chain's CDR3 is CASSLVGRFWEQYV. The CDR3, as DNA: TGTGCCAGCAGCTTAGTGGGCCGTTTCTGGGAGCAGTACGTC.

This clone was counted a few times. This chain uses TRBV9 with TRBJ1-2; D is ambiguous. This CDR3 is built from 15 residues. V lost 3 bases and J lost 5, with 17 bases in between. CDR1 and CDR2 from the germline V gene are SGDLS and YYNGEE. CDR3 DNA sequence: TGTGCCAGCAGCGCCCACGGTGCCCGAGGGTATGGCTACACCTTC. Translated, it gives CASSAHGARGYGYTF.

This chain joins TRBV19 and TRBJ1-2; D is unclear. The length of the CDR3 is 12 residues. CDR1 and CDR2 (germline): LNHDA, SQIVND (reference sequence). Trimming pared 6 bases from V and 2 bases from J, leaving 7 bases between. DNA of the CDR3: TGTGCCAGTAGGACGGGGAACTATGGCTACACCTTC. Amino acid sequence: CASRTGNYGYTF.

This clone was recorded a few times. V and J are TRBV29-1 and TRBJ1-2, with unresolved D. V lost 4 bases and J 8 bases, leaving 8 bases between the germline ends. This CDR3 has 10 residues. The germline gives CDR1 SQVTM, CDR2 ANQGSEA. This chain's CDR3 is CSVGTGGYTF. The CDR3 DNA reads TGCAGCGTTGGGACGGGAGGCTACACCTTC.

This clone was observed a handful of times. The CDR3: CASSRQLSSNYNEQFF. The CDR3 nucleotides are TGTGCCAGCAGCCGCCAGTTGTCTAGCAACTACAATGAGCAGTTCTTC. The chain employs TRBV7-8 and TRBJ2-1, with D possibly matching TRBD2 (5 bases). V was trimmed by 5 bases and J by 3 bases, leaving 17 bases between them. The CDR3 runs to 16 residues. Per the germline V gene, CDR1 is SGHVS and CDR2 is FQNEAQ.

V and J are TRBV29-1 and TRBJ1-5; no definite D call. Trimming stripped 4 bases from V and 5 bases from J, with 9 bases between. In germline, CDR1 is SQVTM, CDR2 ANQGSEA. The length of the CDR3 is 12 residues. The CDR3 is CSVGGDYQPQHF. The CDR3 coding sequence is TGCAGCGTTGGCGGGGATTATCAGCCCCAGCATTTT.

This clone was detected a few times. CDR3 amino acids: CAWSVGTPSYNEQFF. The CDR3 DNA follows: TGTGCCTGGAGTGTGGGGACTCCCTCCTACAATGAGCAGTTCTTC. The rearrangement joins TRBV30 to TRBJ2-1; maybe TRBD2 (6 bases). The CDR3 spans 15 residues. Germline V gives CDR1 GTSNPN, CDR2 SVGIG (reference sequence). Trimming took 0 bases from V and 0 from J, leaving 9 bases between them.

The DNA of the CDR3 is TGTGCCTGGAGTATGTTAGCGGGAGGGATTCGCCGGGAGCTGTTTTTT. Encoded protein: CAWSMLAGGIRRELFF. The chain links TRBV30 to TRBJ2-2; 11 positions agree with TRBD2. The CDR3 is made up of 16 amino acids. Trimming removed 2 bases from V and 9 bases from J; junction bases left unmatched: 11. Germline CDR1 GTSNPN, CDR2 SVGIG (reference sequence).

The chain is built from TRBV6-6 and TRBJ2-1; the D gene is possibly TRBD2 (6 bases). V lost 6 bases and J lost 9, with 12 bases in between. CDR1 is MNHNY, CDR2 SVGAGI, per germline (reference sequence). The CDR3 is 12 amino acids. DNA for the CDR3: TGTGCCAGCAGGGGGGACTGGGGTGAGCAGTTCTTC. Amino acid sequence: CASRGDWGEQFF.

V gene TRBV25-1 combines with J gene TRBJ2-1, with D possibly being TRBD2 (6 bases). The CDR3 is 15 residues long. Trimming took 2 bases from V and 0 from J, leaving 8 bases between them. Germline loops: CDR1 MGHDK, CDR2 SYGVNS. The CDR3, as DNA: TGTGCCAGCAGTGAAGGGGGGAGCTCCTACAATGAGCAGTTCTTC. Its translation: CASSEGGSSYNEQFF.

This clone was counted a few times. This chain links TRBV2 with TRBJ1-2; possible D gene TRBD1, 5 bases. This CDR3 is 13 amino acids long. Germline-derived CDR1 and CDR2 are SNHLY and FYNNEI. The V and J ends lost 3 bases and 4 bases respectively, with 9 bases between them. CDR3 bases: TGTGCCAGCAGTGACACAGGAGCCTATGGCTACACCTTC. Residues: CASSDTGAYGYTF.

This clone has a handful of counts. CDR3 region: CASSLDSWRETQYF. The CDR3 DNA reads TGTGCCAGCAGCTTGGACAGTTGGAGGGAGACCCAGTACTTC. The V call is TRBV5-4, the J call TRBJ2-5; perhaps TRBD2 as D (5 bases). Trimming left V 0 bases short and J 5 bases short, with 11 bases between. CDR1 is SGHNT, CDR2 YYREEE, per germline (reference sequence). The CDR3 has 14 amino acids.

V gene TRBV14 combines with J gene TRBJ1-1; 7 nucleotides align to TRBD1. V lost 4 bases and J lost 2; bases outside the gene matches: 1. Germline V gene data show CDR1 as SGHDN and CDR2 as FVKESK. The CDR3 totals 13 residues. The CDR3 DNA sequence: TGTGCCAGCAGCCGACAGGGTAACACTGAAGCTTTCTTT. This codes for CASSRQGNTEAFF.

The J gene is TRBJ1-2, the V gene TRBV10-2; D gene uncertain. Per germline, CDR1 WSHSY and CDR2 SAAADI. V was cut by 6 bases and J by 4 bases, with 15 bases left in between. The length of the CDR3 is 14 residues. The CDR3 here is CASSREGMSYGYTF. The CDR3 coding sequence is TGCGCCAGCAGCCGTGAGGGTATGAGCTATGGCTACACCTTC.

This chain uses TRBV28 with TRBJ2-3; weak D call: TRBD1 (6 bases). CDR3 length equals 14 residues. The germline CDR1 and CDR2 sequences are MDHEN and SYDVKM. Trimming stripped 4 bases from V and 6 bases from J, with 14 bases between. CDR3 nucleotide sequence: TGTGCCAGCAGTTACAGGGTTCGCCTTGATACGCAGTATTTT. It encodes CASSYRVRLDTQYF. Together with reference TRBV28 and TRBJ2-3, the CDR3 gives the full variable domain: DVKVTQSSRYLVKRTGEKVFLECVQDMDHENMFWYRQDPGLGLRLIYFSYDVKMKEKGDIPEGYSVSREKKERFSLILESASTNQTSMYLCASSYRVRLDTQYFGPGTRLTVL.

V is TRBV7-2 and J is TRBJ2-3; no firm D call. V was pared by 5 bases and J by 0 bases, with 15 bases between. Germline assignment: CDR1 SGHTA and CDR2 FQGNSA. This CDR3 region has 16 residues. The CDR3 nucleotides are TGTGCCAGCAGCACCAGAAAGCGCCCTAGCACAGATACGCAGTATTTT. Amino acids: CASSTRKRPSTDTQYF.

This chain uses TRBV5-6 with TRBJ2-7; 14 bases match TRBD2. The J segment lost 6 bases and the V segment lost 4 bases, leaving 6 bases of the junction unmatched. The CDR3 covers 15 residues. Germline CDR1 reads SGHDT; CDR2 reads YYEEEE. The CDR3, as DNA: TGTGCCAGCAGCACCCGACTAGCGGGAGGGCCCGAGCAGTACGTC. Translated: CASSTRLAGGPEQYV.

CDR3 amino acids: CASNTRLETQYF. Written as DNA, the CDR3 is TGTGCCAGCAACACTAGATTGGAGACCCAGTACTTC. This rearrangement joins TRBV28 to TRBJ2-5, with TRBD2 as a possible D gene (5 bases). The CDR3 runs to 12 residues. Trimming shortened V by 7 bases and J by 5 bases, and 11 bases separated the two germline ends. Per the germline V gene, CDR1 is MDHEN and CDR2 is SYDVKM.

Only a few counts were recorded for this clone. The rearrangement joins TRBV2 to TRBJ1-5, with 8 bases matching TRBD1. This CDR3 contains 15 residues. Germline values: CDR1 SNHLY, CDR2 FYNNEI. V gave up 1 base and J gave up 4 bases; unmatched junction bases: 3. CDR3 amino acids: CASSEGGQANQPQHF. In nucleotides, the CDR3 is TGTGCCAGCAGTGAAGGGGGACAGGCAAATCAGCCCCAGCATTTT.

This clone appeared a few times. This CDR3 is CASSSGQGAPETQYF. CDR3 coding DNA: TGTGCCAGCAGCTCGGGACAGGGGGCCCCTGAGACCCAGTACTTC. The rearrangement joins TRBV7-6 to TRBJ2-5, with 12 positions matching TRBD1. Germline lookup yields CDR1 SGHVS and CDR2 FNYEAQ. Trimming removed 4 bases from V and 5 bases from J; junction bases left unmatched: 5. The CDR3 has 15 residues.

This clone was detected a few times. This chain uses TRBV4-2 with TRBJ2-3, with TRBD2 identical over 11 bases. J lost 1 base, V lost 3 bases, and 3 bases had no gene match. The germline CDR1 and CDR2 sequences are LGHNA and YNFKEQ. CDR3 length: 16 amino acids. The DNA for the CDR3 is TGTGCCAGCAGCCAGGAACTAGCGGGAGGCACAGATACGCAGTATTTT. Translated: CASSQELAGGTDTQYF.

This chain uses TRBV28 with TRBJ2-7, with a weak D call TRBD2 (6 bases). The ends were cut back, 2 bases at V and 0 bases at J, with 11 bases in the middle. This CDR3 comprises 15 residues. Germline V gives CDR1 MDHEN, CDR2 SYDVKM. CDR3 in DNA: TGTGCCAGCAGTTTAAGGGCGGGGAACTCCTACGAGCAGTACGTC. Translating it yields CASSLRAGNSYEQYV.

In DNA form, the CDR3 reads TGTGCCAGCGGGGGACTAGCTGGCGGGGAGCTGTTTTTT. As protein: CASGGLAGGELFF. The V and J genes are TRBV5-4 and TRBJ2-2; 9 nucleotides align to TRBD2. There are 13 residues in the CDR3. The V and J ends lost 7 bases and 7 bases, in that order; junction bases with no gene match: 5. CDR1 SGHNT and CDR2 YYREEE come from the germline V gene (reference sequence).

This chain links TRBV7-2 with TRBJ2-1; 15 bases fit TRBD2. V gave up 1 base and J gave up 5 bases; unmatched junction bases: 6. CDR1 is SGHTA and CDR2 is FQGNSA in the germline V gene. The CDR3 length is 18 residues. Here the CDR3 DNA reads TGTGCCAGCAGCTTAGGGACTAGCGGGAGGGCCGTGAACAATGAGCAGTTCTTC. The encoded protein is CASSLGTSGRAVNNEQFF.

The rearrangement uses TRBV27 and TRBJ2-7; the D gene is possibly TRBD1 (8 bases). CDR1 is MNHEY and CDR2 is SMNVEV in the germline V gene (reference sequence). This CDR3 is built from 15 residues. With 5 bases removed from V and 4 bases from J, the gap between germline ends came to 18 bases. Written as DNA, the CDR3 is TGTGCCAGCAGTCACCAAGGACAGGGAGGGTACGAGCAGTACTTC. Amino acids: CASSHQGQGGYEQYF.